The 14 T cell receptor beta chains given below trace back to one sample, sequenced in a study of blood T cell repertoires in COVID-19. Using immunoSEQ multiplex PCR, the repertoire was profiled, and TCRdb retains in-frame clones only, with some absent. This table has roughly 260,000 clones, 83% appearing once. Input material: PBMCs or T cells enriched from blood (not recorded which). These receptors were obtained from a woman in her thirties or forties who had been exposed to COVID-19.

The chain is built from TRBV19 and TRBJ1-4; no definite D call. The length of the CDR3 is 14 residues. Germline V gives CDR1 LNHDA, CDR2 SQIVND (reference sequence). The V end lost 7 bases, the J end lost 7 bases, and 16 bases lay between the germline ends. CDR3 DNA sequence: TGTGCCAGTACCCCAGTTGGGAGGGCTGAAAAACTGTTTTTT. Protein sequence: CASTPVGRAEKLFF.

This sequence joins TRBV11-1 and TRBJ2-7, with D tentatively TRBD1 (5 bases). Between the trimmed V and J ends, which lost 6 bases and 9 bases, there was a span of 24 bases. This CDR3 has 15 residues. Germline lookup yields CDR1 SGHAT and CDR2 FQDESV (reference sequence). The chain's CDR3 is CASRPRTSGSFGQYF. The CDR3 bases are TGTGCCAGCAGGCCACGGACAAGTGGATCCTTCGGGCAGTACTTC.

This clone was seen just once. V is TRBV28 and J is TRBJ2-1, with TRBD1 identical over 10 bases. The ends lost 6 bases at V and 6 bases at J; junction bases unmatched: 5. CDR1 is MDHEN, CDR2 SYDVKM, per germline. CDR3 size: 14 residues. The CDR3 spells CASSPDRGRNEQFF. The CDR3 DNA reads TGTGCCAGCAGCCCAGACAGGGGGCGCAATGAGCAGTTCTTC.

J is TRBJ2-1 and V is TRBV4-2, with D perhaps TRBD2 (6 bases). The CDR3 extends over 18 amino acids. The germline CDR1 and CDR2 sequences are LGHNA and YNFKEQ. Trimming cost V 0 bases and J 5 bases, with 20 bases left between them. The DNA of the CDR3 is TGTGCCAGCAGCCAAGACGGACGGGGGTACTCTATAGACAATGAGCAGTTCTTC. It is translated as CASSQDGRGYSIDNEQFF.

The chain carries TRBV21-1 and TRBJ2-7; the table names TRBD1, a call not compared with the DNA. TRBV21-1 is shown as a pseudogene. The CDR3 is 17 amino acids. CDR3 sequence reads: CASSKEIRLREFYEQYF. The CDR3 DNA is TGTGCCAGCAGCAAAGAAATTCGTCTCAGGGAATTCTACGAGCAGTACTTC.

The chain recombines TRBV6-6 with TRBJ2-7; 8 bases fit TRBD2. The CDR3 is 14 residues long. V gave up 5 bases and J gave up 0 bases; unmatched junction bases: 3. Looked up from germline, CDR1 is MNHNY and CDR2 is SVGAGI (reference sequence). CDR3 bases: TGTGCCAGCAGTCCCAGCGGGGGCTCCTACGAGCAGTACTTC. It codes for CASSPSGGSYEQYF.

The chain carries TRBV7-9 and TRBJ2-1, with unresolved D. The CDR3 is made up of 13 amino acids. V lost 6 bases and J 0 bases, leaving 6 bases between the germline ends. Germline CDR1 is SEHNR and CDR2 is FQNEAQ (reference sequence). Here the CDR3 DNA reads TGTGCCAGCAGGCATAGCTCCTACAATGAGCAGTTCTTC. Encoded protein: CASRHSSYNEQFF.

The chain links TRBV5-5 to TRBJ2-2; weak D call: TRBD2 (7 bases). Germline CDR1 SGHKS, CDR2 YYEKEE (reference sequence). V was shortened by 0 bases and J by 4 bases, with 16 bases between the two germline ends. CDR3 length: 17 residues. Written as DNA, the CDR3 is TGTGCCAGCAGCTTGGGCCCTCTAGGGGGGGGCACCGGGGAGCTGTTTTTT. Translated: CASSLGPLGGGTGELFF. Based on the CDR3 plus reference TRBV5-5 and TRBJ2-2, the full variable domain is DAGVTQSPTHLIKTRGQQVTLRCSPISGHKSVSWYQQVLGQGPQFIFQYYEKEERGRGNFPDRFSARQFPNYSSELNVNALLLGDSALYLCASSLGPLGGGTGELFFGEGSRLTVL.

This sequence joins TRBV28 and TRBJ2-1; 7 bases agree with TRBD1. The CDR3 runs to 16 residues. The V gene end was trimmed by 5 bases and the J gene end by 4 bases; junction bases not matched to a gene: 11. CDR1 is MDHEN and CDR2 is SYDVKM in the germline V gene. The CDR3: CASSNRDSRAYNEQFF. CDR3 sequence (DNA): TGTGCCAGCAGTAACCGGGACAGCCGAGCTTACAATGAGCAGTTCTTC.

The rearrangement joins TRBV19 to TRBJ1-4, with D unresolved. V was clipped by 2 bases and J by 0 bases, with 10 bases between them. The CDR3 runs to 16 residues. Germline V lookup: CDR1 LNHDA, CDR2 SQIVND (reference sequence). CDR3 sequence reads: CASSISRHSTNEKLFF. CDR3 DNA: TGTGCCAGTAGTATATCCCGACACTCAACTAATGAAAAACTGTTTTTT.

CDR3 sequence (DNA): TGCGCCAGCAGCTTGGATCGACAGCTCTACGAGCAGTACTTC. Translation gives CASSLDRQLYEQYF. V is TRBV5-1 and J is TRBJ2-7; D possibly corresponds to TRBD1 (5 bases). Trimming removed 0 bases at V and 3 bases at J, with 10 bases between. Per the germline V gene, CDR1 is SGHRS and CDR2 is YFSETQ. The CDR3 contains 14 residues. Supplemented by reference TRBV5-1 and TRBJ2-7, the full variable domain reads KAGVTQTPRYLIKTRGQQVTLSCSPISGHRSVSWYQQTPGQGLQFLFEYFSETQRNKGNFPGRFSGRQFSNSRSEMNVSTLELGDSALYLCASSLDRQLYEQYFGPGTRLTVT.

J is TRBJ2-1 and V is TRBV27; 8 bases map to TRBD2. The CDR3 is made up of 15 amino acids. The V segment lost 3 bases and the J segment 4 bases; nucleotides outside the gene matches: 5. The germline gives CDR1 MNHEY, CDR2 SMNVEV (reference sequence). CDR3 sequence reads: CASSLASGLYNEQFF. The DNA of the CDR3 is TGTGCCAGCAGTTTGGCTAGCGGGTTATACAATGAGCAGTTCTTC.

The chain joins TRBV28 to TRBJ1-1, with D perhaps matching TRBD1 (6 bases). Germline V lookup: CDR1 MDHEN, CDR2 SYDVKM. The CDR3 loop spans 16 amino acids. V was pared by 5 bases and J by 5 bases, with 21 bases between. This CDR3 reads CASSPGGGAGETEAFF. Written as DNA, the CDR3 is TGTGCCAGCAGTCCGGGCGGGGGCGCAGGGGAGACTGAAGCTTTCTTT. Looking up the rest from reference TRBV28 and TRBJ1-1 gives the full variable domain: DVKVTQSSRYLVKRTGEKVFLECVQDMDHENMFWYRQDPGLGLRLIYFSYDVKMKEKGDIPEGYSVSREKKERFSLILESASTNQTSMYLCASSPGGGAGETEAFFGQGTRLTVV.

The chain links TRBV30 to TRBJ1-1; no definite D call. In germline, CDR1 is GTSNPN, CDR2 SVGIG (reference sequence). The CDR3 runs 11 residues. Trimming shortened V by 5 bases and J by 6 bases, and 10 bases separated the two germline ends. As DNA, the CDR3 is TGTGCCTGGGCCCGGGGTTCTGAAGCTTTCTTT. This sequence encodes CAWARGSEAFF.